These T cell receptor beta chains were read from a single sample in a study of blood T cell repertoires in COVID-19. Using immunoSEQ multiplex PCR, the repertoire was profiled, and TCRdb retains in-frame clones only, with some absent. The sample has about 110,000 clones, roughly 70% seen once. Input material: peripheral blood. These receptor sequences come from a woman aged 40 to 50 with acute or convalescent COVID-19. Both conserved end residues are part of each CDR3. The order of the fields is V gene, J gene, CDR3 protein.

V: TRBV6-4
J: TRBJ2-1
CDR3: CASSERLSGGIDEQFF

V: TRBV7-2
J: TRBJ2-2
CDR3: CASRGQRPNTGELFF

V: TRBV5-1
J: TRBJ1-3
CDR3: CASSGATGSGNTIYF

V: TRBV27
J: TRBJ1-5
CDR3: CASSADRAYQPQHF

V: TRBV19
J: TRBJ1-1
CDR3: CASRAGLEAEAFF

V: TRBV19
J: TRBJ2-5
CDR3: CASSIGTGGPETQYF

V: TRBV5-1
J: TRBJ2-7
CDR3: CASSPMGGRYEQYF

V: TRBV6-6
J: TRBJ2-7
CDR3: CASSTAYEQYF

V: TRBV3-1/TRBV3-2
J: TRBJ2-5
CDR3: CASSPGAGWGETQYF

V: TRBV10-1
J: TRBJ1-1
CDR3: CASSESISAWCYRGRWNTEAFF

V: TRBV3-1/TRBV3-2
J: TRBJ2-3
CDR3: CASSQLGATDTQYF

V: TRBV2
J: TRBJ1-4
CDR3: CASSVGGGGQIKNEKLFF

V: TRBV2
J: TRBJ1-5
CDR3: CASSGGWNQPQHF

V: TRBV5-1
J: TRBJ1-4
CDR3: CASSTHQEGAKLFF

V: TRBV30
J: TRBJ2-3
CDR3: CAWSGGQGGTDTQYF

V: TRBV4-1
J: TRBJ1-4
CDR3: CASSPTGQNEKLFF

V: TRBV14
J: TRBJ2-1
CDR3: CASSHGRGPSYNEQFF

V: TRBV7-3
J: TRBJ2-3
CDR3: CASSQGADTQYF

V: TRBV10-3
J: TRBJ2-3
CDR3: CAISPSGGNTDTQYF

V: TRBV5-4
J: TRBJ2-3
CDR3: CASSTTSTDTQYF

V: TRBV15
J: TRBJ1-2
CDR3: CATSREQGLVYGYTF

V: TRBV24-1
J: TRBJ1-2
CDR3: CATSDPDSTDRYGYTF

V: TRBV6-2/TRBV6-3
J: TRBJ2-6
CDR3: CASSYEAAGANVLTF

V: TRBV18
J: TRBJ2-7
CDR3: CASSPGLVNEQYF

V: TRBV7-2
J: TRBJ2-7
CDR3: CASSLGRGGAGYEQYF

V: TRBV3-1/TRBV3-2
J: TRBJ1-1
CDR3: CASSASGGTEAFF

V: TRBV6-2/TRBV6-3
J: TRBJ2-7
CDR3: CASSPPGDSSYEQYF

V: TRBV18
J: TRBJ2-1
CDR3: CASSPPAGEGNEQFF

V: TRBV3-1/TRBV3-2
J: TRBJ2-1
CDR3: CASTPSGEYNEQFF

V: TRBV7-9
J: TRBJ1-2
CDR3: CASSYGQGAWVTF

V: TRBV6-1
J: TRBJ2-7
CDR3: CASSEGAFRGIEQYF

V: TRBV7-9
J: TRBJ1-1
CDR3: CASSPLTGETEAFF

V: TRBV7-7
J: TRBJ2-1
CDR3: CASSSGGENEQFF

V: TRBV27
J: TRBJ2-7
CDR3: CASSSPGTDSYEQYF

V: TRBV7-2
J: TRBJ1-6
CDR3: CASSLTGVGSPLHF

V: TRBV19
J: TRBJ2-3
CDR3: CASSSGGARDTQYF

V: TRBV18
J: TRBJ2-1
CDR3: CASSPGEAPRYYNEQFF

V: TRBV6-1
J: TRBJ1-4
CDR3: CASSEGGQGHEKLFF

V: TRBV5-1
J: TRBJ2-5
CDR3: CASSLIGTGEETQYF

V: TRBV10-3
J: TRBJ2-7
CDR3: CAISEREGPEPHEQYF

V: TRBV2
J: TRBJ1-1
CDR3: CASRGQRNTEAFF

V: TRBV14
J: TRBJ2-2
CDR3: CASSQSRVGTGELFF

V: TRBV5-4
J: TRBJ2-2
CDR3: CASSGLHTGELFF

V: TRBV6-2/TRBV6-3
J: TRBJ1-2
CDR3: CASSWPVAGVGGYTF

V: TRBV12-3/TRBV12-4
J: TRBJ2-7
CDR3: CASSSPLVHEQYF

V: TRBV6-5
J: TRBJ2-3
CDR3: CATRVGRSDTQYF

V: TRBV5-1
J: TRBJ1-4
CDR3: CASNPGTGNEKLFF

V: TRBV7-9
J: TRBJ2-1
CDR3: CASSLPTELNEQFF

V: TRBV6-5
J: TRBJ1-1
CDR3: CASRTTREAFF

V: TRBV29-1
J: TRBJ1-3
CDR3: CSVAGQGDSPGNTIYF

V: TRBV12-5
J: TRBJ1-2
CDR3: CASGSRGTDVERGYTF

V: TRBV6-6
J: TRBJ2-6
CDR3: CASTGTPQTGANVLTF

V: TRBV19
J: TRBJ1-2
CDR3: CASKGTGGSVNYGYTF

V: TRBV5-4
J: TRBJ2-7
CDR3: CASGPGQAYEQYF